Each of the 7 T cell receptor beta chains below was sequenced from the same sample in a study of blood T cell repertoires in COVID-19. Clones were read by immunoSEQ multiplex PCR, and TCRdb kept only the in-frame ones, dropping some. The sample includes tens of thousands of clones, more than 75% of them seen just once. The sample comprised peripheral blood. Receptors were obtained from a human donor in a cohort sampled during active COVID-19.

The CDR3 DNA reads as TGTGCCAGCAGTTGGGGGACTAGCGGGAGTCCCGGGGAGCTGTTTTTT. This gives the protein CASSWGTSGSPGELFF. The chain links TRBV27 to TRBJ2-2, with 14 bases aligning to TRBD2. V was pared by 4 bases and J by 6 bases, with 4 bases of the junction left unmatched. The CDR3 sequence is 16 residues long. Germline CDR1 reads MNHEY; CDR2 reads SMNVEV (reference sequence).

The J gene is TRBJ1-5, the V gene TRBV6-5; possibly TRBD1 for D (5 bases). Trimming stripped 4 bases from V and 7 bases from J, with 8 bases between. The CDR3 contains 12 residues. The V gene's germline CDR1 is MNHEY and CDR2 SVGAGI. For the CDR3, the DNA is TGTGCCAGCAGTTCCACAGGCCAGCCCCAGCATTTT. As protein: CASSSTGQPQHF.

V usage is TRBV6-5 and J usage is TRBJ1-2; TRBD1 aligns across 7 bases. The junction had 1 base not matched to a gene; V was cut back by 0 bases and J by 0 bases. Germline V lookup: CDR1 MNHEY, CDR2 SVGAGI. The CDR3 has 15 amino acids. CDR3 nucleotide sequence: TGTGCCAGCAGTTACTCAGGGGGCACTAACTATGGCTACACCTTC. Amino acid sequence: CASSYSGGTNYGYTF.

The rearrangement links TRBV3-1 (or the pseudogene TRBV3-2) to TRBJ2-3; D is undetermined. Germline V gene lookup returns CDR1 LGHDT and CDR2 YNNKEL (reference sequence). This CDR3 has 15 amino acids. Trimming took 0 bases from V and 1 from J, leaving 8 bases between them. CDR3 coding DNA: TGTGCCAGCAGCCAAGACGGGTTCCGCACAGATACGCAGTATTTT. It yields the protein CASSQDGFRTDTQYF.

The J gene is TRBJ1-5, the V gene TRBV6-5; D is unclear. V lost 6 bases to trimming and J lost 0 bases, with 9 bases between them. CDR1 is MNHEY, CDR2 SVGAGI, per germline. The CDR3 extends over 14 amino acids. The DNA for the CDR3 is TGTGCCAGCAGGGGAGGGAGTAGCAATCAGCCCCAGCATTTT. It yields the protein CASRGGSSNQPQHF.

This clone was found once. The J gene is TRBJ2-1, the V gene TRBV10-2, with 10 bases identical to TRBD2. CDR1 and CDR2 (germline): WSHSY, SAAADI. The CDR3 has 15 residues. J lost 10 bases, V lost 0 bases, and 6 bases had no gene match. CDR3 residues: CASSESTSGKGEQFF. The CDR3 DNA reads TGCGCCAGCAGTGAGTCTACTAGCGGGAAGGGGGAGCAGTTCTTC.

The V gene is TRBV7-2, the J gene TRBJ2-7, with a possible D match to TRBD2 (5 bases). CDR3 length equals 14 residues. With 5 bases removed from V and 0 bases from J, the gap between germline ends came to 11 bases. Germline CDR1 SGHTA, CDR2 FQGNSA. The DNA of the CDR3 is TGTGCCAGCAGCCCCCCGGGGTCCTCCTACGAGCAGTACTTC. This encodes CASSPPGSSYEQYF.